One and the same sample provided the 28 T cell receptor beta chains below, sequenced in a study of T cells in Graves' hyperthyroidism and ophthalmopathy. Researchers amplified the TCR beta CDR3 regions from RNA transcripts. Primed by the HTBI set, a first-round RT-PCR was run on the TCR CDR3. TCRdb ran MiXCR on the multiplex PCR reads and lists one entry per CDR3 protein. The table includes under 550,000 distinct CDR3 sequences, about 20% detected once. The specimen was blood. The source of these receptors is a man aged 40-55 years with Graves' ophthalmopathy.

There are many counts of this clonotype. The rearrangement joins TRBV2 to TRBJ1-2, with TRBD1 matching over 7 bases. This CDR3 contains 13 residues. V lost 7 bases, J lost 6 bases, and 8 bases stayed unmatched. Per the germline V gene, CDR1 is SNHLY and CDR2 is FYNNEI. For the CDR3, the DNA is TGTGCCAGCACGACAGGGTTTCTCAATGGCTACACCTTC. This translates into CASTTGFLNGYTF.

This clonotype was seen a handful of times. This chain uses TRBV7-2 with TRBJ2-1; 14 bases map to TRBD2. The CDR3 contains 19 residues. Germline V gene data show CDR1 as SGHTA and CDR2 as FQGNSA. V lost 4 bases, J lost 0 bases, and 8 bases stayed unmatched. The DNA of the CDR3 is TGTGCCAGCAGCTCCCGTTATGGGACTAGCGGGAGCTCCTACAATGAGCAGTTCTTC. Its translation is CASSSRYGTSGSSYNEQFF.

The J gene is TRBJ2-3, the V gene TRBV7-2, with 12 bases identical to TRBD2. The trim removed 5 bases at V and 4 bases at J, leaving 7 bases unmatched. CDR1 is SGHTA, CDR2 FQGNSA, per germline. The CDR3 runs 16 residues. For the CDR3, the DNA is TGTGCCAGCAGCCCCGGACTAGCGGGAATCCCAGATACGCAGTATTTT. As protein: CASSPGLAGIPDTQYF.

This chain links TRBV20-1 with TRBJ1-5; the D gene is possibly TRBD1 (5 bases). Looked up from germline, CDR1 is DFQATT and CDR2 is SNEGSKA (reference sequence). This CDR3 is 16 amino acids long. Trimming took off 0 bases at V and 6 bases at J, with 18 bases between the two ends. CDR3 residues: CSARDTDRQASQPQHF. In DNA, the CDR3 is TGCAGTGCTAGAGACACTGACAGACAAGCAAGTCAGCCCCAGCATTTT.

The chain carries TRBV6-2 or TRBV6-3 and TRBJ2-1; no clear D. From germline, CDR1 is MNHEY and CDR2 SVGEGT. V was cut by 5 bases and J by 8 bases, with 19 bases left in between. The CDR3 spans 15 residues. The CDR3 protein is CASSGQDPLFDEQFF. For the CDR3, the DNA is TGTGCCAGCAGTGGGCAGGATCCGCTCTTTGATGAGCAGTTCTTC.

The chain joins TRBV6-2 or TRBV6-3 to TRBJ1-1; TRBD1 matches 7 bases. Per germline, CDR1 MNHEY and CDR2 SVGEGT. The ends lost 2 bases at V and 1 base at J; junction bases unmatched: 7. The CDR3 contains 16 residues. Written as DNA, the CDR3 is TGTGCCAGCAGTTACCCCCCCGGACAGGCGAACACTGAAGCTTTCTTT. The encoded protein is CASSYPPGQANTEAFF.

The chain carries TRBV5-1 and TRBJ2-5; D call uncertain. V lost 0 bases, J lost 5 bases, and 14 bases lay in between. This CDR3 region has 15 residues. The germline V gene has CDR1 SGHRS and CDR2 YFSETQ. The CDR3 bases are TGCGCCAGCAGCTTGGAGGCACCCGGTAGGGAGACCCAGTACTTC. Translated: CASSLEAPGRETQYF.

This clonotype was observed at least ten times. The CDR3 DNA sequence: TGTGCCAGCTCACAAACAACGGGGACAGGGGACGAGCAGTACTTC. It yields the protein CASSQTTGTGDEQYF. This rearrangement joins TRBV18 to TRBJ2-7; 10 bases align to TRBD1. Germline values: CDR1 KGHSH, CDR2 LQKENI. The CDR3 spans 15 residues. V lost 4 bases and J lost 5; bases outside the gene matches: 8. Full variable domain (missing parts from reference TRBV18 and TRBJ2-7): NAGVMQNPRHLVRRRGQEARLRCSPMKGHSHVYWYRQLPEEGLKFMVYLQKENIIDESGMPKERFSAEFPKEGPSILRIQQVVRGDSAAYFCASSQTTGTGDEQYFGPGTRLTVT.

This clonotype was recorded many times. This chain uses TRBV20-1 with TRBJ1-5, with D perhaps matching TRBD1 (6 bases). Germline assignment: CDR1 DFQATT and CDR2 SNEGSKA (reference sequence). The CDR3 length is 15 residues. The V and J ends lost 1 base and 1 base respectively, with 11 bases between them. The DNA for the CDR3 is TGCAGTGCTAGAGGGAGGGGGAGAAGCAATCAGCCCCAGCATTTT. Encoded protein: CSARGRGRSNQPQHF.

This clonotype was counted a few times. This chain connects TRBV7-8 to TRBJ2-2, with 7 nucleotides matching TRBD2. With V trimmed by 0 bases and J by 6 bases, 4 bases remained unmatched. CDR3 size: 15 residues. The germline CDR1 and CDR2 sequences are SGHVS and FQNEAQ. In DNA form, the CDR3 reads TGTGCCAGCAGCTTAGCGGGGGGAGGGGCCGGGGAGCTGTTTTTT. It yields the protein CASSLAGGGAGELFF.

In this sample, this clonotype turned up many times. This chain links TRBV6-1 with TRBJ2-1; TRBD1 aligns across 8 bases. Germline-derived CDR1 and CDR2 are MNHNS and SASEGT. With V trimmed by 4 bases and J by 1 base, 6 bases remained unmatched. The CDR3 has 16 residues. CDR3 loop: CASSGWTGRSYNEQFF. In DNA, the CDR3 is TGTGCCAGCAGTGGATGGACAGGGCGATCCTACAATGAGCAGTTCTTC.

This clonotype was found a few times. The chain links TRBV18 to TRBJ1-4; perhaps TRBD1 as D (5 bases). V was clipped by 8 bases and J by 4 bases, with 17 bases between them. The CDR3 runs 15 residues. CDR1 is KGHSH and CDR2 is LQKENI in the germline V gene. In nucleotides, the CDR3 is TGTGCCAGCACTTCCTCCAGGGACCTTAATGAAAAACTGTTTTTT. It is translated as CASTSSRDLNEKLFF. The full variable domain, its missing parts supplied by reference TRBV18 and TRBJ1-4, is NAGVMQNPRHLVRRRGQEARLRCSPMKGHSHVYWYRQLPEEGLKFMVYLQKENIIDESGMPKERFSAEFPKEGPSILRIQQVVRGDSAAYFCASTSSRDLNEKLFFGSGTQLSVL.

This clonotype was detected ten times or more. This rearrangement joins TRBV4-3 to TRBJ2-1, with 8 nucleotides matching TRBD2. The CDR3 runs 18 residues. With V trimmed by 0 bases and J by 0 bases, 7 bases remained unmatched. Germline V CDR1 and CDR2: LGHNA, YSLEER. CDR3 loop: CASSQDFIAGSSYNEQFF. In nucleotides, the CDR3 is TGCGCCAGCAGCCAAGATTTCATAGCGGGGAGCTCCTACAATGAGCAGTTCTTC.

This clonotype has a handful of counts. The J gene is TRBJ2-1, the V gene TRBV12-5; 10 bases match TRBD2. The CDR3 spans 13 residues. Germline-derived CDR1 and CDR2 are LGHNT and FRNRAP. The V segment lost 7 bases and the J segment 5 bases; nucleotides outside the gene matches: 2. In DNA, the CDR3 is TGTGCTAGTGTCCTAGCGGGGGACAATGAGCAGTTCTTC. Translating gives CASVLAGDNEQFF.

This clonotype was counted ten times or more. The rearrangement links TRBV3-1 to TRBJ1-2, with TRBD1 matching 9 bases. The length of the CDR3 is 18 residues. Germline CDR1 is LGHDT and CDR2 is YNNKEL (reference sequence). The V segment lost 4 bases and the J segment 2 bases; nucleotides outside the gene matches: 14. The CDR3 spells CASSRSSGTGSANYGYTF. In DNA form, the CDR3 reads TGTGCCAGCAGCCGATCTTCCGGGACAGGGAGCGCAAACTATGGCTACACCTTC.

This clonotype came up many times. DNA for the CDR3: TGTGCCAGCAGAGGACTAACAATGAATGAGCAGTTCTTC. It specifies CASRGLTMNEQFF. This sequence joins TRBV28 and TRBJ2-1, with D maybe TRBD2 (6 bases). Germline-derived CDR1 and CDR2 are MDHEN and SYDVKM. The CDR3 length is 13 residues. The V gene lost 6 bases and the J gene lost 7 bases, with 13 bases spanning the gap.

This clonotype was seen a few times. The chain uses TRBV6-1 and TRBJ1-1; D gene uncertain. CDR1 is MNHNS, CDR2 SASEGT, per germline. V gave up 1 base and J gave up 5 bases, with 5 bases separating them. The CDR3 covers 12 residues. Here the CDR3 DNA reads TGTGCCAGCAGTGAAGTATGGACTGAAGCTTTCTTT. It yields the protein CASSEVWTEAFF.

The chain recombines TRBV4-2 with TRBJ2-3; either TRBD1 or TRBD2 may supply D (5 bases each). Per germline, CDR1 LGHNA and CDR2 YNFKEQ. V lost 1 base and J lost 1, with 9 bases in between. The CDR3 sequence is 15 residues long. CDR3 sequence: CASSQGGEGTDTQYF. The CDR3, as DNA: TGTGCCAGCAGCCAAGGAGGGGAAGGCACAGATACGCAGTATTTT.

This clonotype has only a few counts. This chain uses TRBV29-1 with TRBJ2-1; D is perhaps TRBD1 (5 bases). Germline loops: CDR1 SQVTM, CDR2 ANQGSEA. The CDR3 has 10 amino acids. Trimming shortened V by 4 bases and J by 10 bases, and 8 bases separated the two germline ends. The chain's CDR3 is CSVGGVEQFF. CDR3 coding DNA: TGCAGCGTTGGGGGCGTGGAGCAGTTCTTC.

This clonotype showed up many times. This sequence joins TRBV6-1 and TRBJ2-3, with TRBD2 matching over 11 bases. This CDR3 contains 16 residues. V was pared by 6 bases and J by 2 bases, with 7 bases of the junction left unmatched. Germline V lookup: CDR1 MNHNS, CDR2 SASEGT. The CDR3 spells CASSPTSGGVTDTQYF. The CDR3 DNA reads TGTGCCAGCAGCCCAACTAGCGGGGGAGTCACAGATACGCAGTATTTT.

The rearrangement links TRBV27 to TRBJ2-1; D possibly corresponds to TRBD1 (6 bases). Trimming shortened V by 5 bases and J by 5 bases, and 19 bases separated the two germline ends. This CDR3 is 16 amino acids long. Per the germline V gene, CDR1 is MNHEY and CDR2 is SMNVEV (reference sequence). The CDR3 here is CASSLWALDSNNEQFF. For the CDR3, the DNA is TGTGCCAGCAGTCTGTGGGCCCTGGACAGCAACAATGAGCAGTTCTTC.

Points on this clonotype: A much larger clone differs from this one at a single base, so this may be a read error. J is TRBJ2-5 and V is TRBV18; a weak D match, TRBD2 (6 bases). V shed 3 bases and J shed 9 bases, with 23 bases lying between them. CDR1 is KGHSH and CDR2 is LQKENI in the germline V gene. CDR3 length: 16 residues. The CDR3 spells CASSPSRGDFHRAQYF. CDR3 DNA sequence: TGTGCCAGCTCACCGTCCCGCGGGGACTTTCATAGAGCCCAGTACTTC.

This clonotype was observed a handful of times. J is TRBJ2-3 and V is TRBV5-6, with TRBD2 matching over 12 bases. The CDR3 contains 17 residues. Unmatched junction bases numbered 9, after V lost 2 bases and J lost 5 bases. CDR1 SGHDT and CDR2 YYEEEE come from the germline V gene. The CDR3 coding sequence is TGTGCCAGCAGCTTTCGGCTAGCGGGGGGGCCAGGAGATACGCAGTATTTT. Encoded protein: CASSFRLAGGPGDTQYF.

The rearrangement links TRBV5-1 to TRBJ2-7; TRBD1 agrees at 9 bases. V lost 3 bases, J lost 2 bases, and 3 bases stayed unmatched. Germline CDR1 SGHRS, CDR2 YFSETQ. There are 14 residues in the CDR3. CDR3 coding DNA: TGCGCCAGCAGCTGGACAGGGGCGCCCTACGAGCAGTACTTC. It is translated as CASSWTGAPYEQYF.

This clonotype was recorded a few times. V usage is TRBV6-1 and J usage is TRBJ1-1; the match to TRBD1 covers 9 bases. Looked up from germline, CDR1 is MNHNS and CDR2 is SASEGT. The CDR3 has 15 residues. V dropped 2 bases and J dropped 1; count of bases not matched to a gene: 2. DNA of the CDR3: TGTGCCAGCAGTGAACTGGACAGGGGGAACACTGAAGCTTTCTTT. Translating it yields CASSELDRGNTEAFF.

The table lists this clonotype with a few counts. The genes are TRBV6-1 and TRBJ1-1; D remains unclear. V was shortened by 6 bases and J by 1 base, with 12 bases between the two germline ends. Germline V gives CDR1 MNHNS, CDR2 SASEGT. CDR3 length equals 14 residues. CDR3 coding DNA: TGTGCCAGCAGGGCCGGGCCGCAGAACACTGAAGCTTTCTTT. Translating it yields CASRAGPQNTEAFF.

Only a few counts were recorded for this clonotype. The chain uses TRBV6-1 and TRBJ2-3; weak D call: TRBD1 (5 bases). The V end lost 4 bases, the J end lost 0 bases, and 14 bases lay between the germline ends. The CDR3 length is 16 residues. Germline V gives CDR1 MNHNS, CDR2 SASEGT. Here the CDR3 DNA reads TGTGCCAGCAGTGGAGGATACAGGTCTAGCACAGATACGCAGTATTTT. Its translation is CASSGGYRSSTDTQYF.

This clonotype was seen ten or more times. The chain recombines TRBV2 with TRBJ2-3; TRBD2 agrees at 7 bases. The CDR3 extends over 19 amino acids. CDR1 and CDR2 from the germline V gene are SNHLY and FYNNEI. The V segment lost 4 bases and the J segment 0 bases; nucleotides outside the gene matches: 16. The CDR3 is CASSGRSYLAATSTDTQYF. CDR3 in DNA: TGTGCCAGCAGTGGACGAAGTTACCTAGCGGCTACTAGCACAGATACGCAGTATTTT.